This T cell receptor beta chain was identified during a study of cytomegalovirus exposure and HLA in healthy donors. The V gene's germline CDR1 is SGHRS and CDR2 YFSETQ. V lost 4 bases to trimming and J lost 5 bases, with 15 bases between them. CDR3 length: 14 residues. The PCR used 60 Vbeta and 13 Jbeta primers. The method was immunoSEQ multiplex PCR; TCRdb's version includes in-frame clones alone and lacks a portion of them. This sample's clone table lists approximately 80,000 clones. Nominally healthy donors provided the samples, though records likely missed some immune exposures. Overall study findings and caveats: Indistinguishability led to the exclusion of some V segments, TRBV6-2 and TRBV6-3 included. The study designated 150 to 200 TCR beta chains cytomegalovirus-associated. A missense variant in DCLRE1C was later tied to TCR beta V- and J-gene trimming.

Comment on this clone: Its antigen remains unknown.

Source material: PBMCs. V and J are TRBV5-1 and TRBJ1-1; D is possibly TRBD1 (5 bases). The origin of this receptor is a man aged 18-30 years in good health and CMV-seropositive. The CDR3 coding sequence is TGCGCCAGCAGCCCCGATCAGGGAAAGACTGAAGCTTTCTTT. It yields the protein CASSPDQGKTEAFF.